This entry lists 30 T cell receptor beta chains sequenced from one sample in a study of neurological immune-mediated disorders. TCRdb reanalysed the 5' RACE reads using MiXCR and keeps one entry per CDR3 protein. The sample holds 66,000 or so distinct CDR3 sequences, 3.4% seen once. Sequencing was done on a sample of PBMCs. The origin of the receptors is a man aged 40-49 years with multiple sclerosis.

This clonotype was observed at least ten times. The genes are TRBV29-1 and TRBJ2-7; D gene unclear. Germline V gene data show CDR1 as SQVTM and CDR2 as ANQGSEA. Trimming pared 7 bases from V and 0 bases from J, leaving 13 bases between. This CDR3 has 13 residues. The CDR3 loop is CSARTVHSYEQYF. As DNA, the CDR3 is TGCAGCGCCCGGACGGTACACTCCTACGAGCAGTACTTC.

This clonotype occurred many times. In nucleotides, the CDR3 is TGCGCCAGCAGCCCCGTACAGGGGACTGGGGCCAACGTCCTGACTTTC. It specifies CASSPVQGTGANVLTF. The rearrangement joins TRBV5-1 to TRBJ2-6, with 7 bases aligning to TRBD1. Germline CDR1 and CDR2: SGHRS and YFSETQ. This CDR3 has 16 residues. Germline trimming cut 4 bases from V and 2 bases from J; bases unmatched to any gene: 6.

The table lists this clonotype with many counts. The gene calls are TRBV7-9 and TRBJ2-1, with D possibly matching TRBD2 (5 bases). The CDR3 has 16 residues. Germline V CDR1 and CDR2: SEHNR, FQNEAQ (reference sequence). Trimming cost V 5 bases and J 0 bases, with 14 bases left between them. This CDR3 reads CASSIWTGSSYNEQFF. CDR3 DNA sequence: TGTGCCAGCAGCATATGGACGGGAAGCTCCTACAATGAGCAGTTCTTC.

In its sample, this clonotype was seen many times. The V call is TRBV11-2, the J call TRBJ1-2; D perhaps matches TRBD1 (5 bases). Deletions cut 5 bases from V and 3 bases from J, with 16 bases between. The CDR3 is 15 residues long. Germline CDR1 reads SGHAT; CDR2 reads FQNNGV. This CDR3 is CASSPRGTGDYGYTF. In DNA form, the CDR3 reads TGTGCCAGCAGCCCCCGAGGTACGGGGGACTATGGCTACACCTTC.

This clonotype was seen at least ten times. CDR3 in amino acids: CSVEDRLAGVTDTQYF. The CDR3 bases are TGCAGCGTTGAAGATCGACTAGCGGGAGTAACAGATACGCAGTATTTT. The chain is built from TRBV29-1 and TRBJ2-3; 12 nucleotides line up with TRBD2. Germline values: CDR1 SQVTM, CDR2 ANQGSEA. The CDR3 runs 16 residues. Trimming cost V 0 bases and J 3 bases; bases outside gene matches: 4.

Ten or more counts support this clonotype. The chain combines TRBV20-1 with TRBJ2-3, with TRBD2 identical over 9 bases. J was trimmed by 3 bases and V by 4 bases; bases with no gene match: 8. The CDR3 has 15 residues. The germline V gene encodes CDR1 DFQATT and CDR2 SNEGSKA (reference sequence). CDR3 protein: CSATWPTSGTDTQYF. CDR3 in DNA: TGCAGTGCTACGTGGCCTACTAGCGGGACAGATACGCAGTATTTT.

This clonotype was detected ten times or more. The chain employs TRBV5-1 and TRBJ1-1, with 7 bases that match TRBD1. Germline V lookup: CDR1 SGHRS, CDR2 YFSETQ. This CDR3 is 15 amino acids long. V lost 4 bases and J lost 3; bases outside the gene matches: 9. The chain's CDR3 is CASSLSPQGDTEAFF. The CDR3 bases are TGCGCCAGCAGCCTCTCACCCCAGGGGGACACTGAAGCTTTCTTT.

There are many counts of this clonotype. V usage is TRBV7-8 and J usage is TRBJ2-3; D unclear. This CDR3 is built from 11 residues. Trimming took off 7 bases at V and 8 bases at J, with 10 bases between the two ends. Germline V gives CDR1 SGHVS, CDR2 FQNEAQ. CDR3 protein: CASTSGRTQYF. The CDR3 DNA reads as TGTGCCAGCACCTCAGGTCGTACGCAGTATTTT.

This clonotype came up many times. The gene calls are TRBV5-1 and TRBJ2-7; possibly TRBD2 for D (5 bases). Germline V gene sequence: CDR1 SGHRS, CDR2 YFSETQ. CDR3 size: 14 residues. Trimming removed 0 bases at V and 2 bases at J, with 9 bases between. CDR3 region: CASSLVLDAYEQYF. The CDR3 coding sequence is TGCGCCAGCAGCTTGGTACTAGACGCCTACGAGCAGTACTTC.

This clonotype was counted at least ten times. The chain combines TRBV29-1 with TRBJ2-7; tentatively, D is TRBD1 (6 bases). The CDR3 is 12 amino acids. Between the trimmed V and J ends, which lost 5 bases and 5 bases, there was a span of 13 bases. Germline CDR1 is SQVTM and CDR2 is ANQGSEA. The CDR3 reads CSVNGRGHEQYF. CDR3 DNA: TGCAGCGTTAATGGCAGGGGCCACGAGCAGTACTTC.

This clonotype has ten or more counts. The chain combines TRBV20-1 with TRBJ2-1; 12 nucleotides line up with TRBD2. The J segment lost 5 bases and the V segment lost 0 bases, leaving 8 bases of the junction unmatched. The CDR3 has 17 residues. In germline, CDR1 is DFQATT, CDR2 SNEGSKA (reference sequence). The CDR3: CSARDATSGSLNNEQFF. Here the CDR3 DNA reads TGCAGTGCTAGAGATGCGACTAGCGGGAGCCTCAACAATGAGCAGTTCTTC.

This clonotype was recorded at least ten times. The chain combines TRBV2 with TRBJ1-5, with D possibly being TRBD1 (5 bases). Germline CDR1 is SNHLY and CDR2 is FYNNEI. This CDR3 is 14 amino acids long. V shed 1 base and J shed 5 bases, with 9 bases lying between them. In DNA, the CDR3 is TGTGCCAGCAGTGAAGGGGGCCGCTATCAGCCCCAGCATTTT. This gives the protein CASSEGGRYQPQHF.

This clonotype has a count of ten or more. CDR3 DNA sequence: TGTGCCAGCAGTGGGTTCACAGGGACCTCTGGGGCCAACGTCCTGACTTTC. As protein: CASSGFTGTSGANVLTF. The chain is built from TRBV25-1 and TRBJ2-6; TRBD1 is a possible D gene (6 bases). The CDR3 is 17 residues long. V lost 4 bases to trimming and J lost 0 bases, with 13 bases between them. CDR1 and CDR2 (germline): MGHDK, SYGVNS.

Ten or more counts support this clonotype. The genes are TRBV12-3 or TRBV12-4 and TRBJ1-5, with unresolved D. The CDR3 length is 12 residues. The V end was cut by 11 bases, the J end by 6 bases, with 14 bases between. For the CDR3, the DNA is TGTGCCGTAAAGCAAGGGTTTCAGCCCCAGCATTTT. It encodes CAVKQGFQPQHF.

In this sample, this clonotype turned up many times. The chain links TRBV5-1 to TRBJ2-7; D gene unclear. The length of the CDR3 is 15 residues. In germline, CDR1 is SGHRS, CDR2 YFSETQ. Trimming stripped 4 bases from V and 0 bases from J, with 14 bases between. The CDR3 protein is CASSPSRPISYEQYF. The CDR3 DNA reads TGCGCCAGCAGCCCCTCCCGTCCTATCTCCTACGAGCAGTACTTC.

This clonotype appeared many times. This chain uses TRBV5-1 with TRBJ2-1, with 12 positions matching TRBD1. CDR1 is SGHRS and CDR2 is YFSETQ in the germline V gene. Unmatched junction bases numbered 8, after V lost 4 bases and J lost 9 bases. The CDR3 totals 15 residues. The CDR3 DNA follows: TGCGCCAGCAGCCAATCCGGGACAGGGGGCGGTGAGCAGTTCTTC. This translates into CASSQSGTGGGEQFF.

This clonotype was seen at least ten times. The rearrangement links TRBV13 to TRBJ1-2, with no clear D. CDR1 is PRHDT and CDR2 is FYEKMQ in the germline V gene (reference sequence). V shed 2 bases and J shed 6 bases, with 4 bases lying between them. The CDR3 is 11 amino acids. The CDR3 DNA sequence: TGTGCCAGCAGCTTATGGGATGGCTACACCTTC. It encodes CASSLWDGYTF.

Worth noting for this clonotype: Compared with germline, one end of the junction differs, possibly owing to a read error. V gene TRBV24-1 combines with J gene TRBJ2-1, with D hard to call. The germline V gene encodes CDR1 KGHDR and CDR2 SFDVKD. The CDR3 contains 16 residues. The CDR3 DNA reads TGTGCCACCAGTGATTTCTACCCAGACTCCTACAATGAGCGGTTCTTC. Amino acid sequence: CATSDFYPDSYNERFF.

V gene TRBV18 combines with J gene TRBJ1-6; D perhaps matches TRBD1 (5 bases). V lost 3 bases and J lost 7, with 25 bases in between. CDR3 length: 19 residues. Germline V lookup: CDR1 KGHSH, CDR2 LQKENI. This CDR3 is CASSPVEVRGALGNSPLHF. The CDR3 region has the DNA TGTGCCAGCTCACCCGTCGAGGTTCGCGGGGCCCTCGGGAATTCACCCCTCCACTTT.

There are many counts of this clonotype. CDR3 coding DNA: TGTGCCAGCTCACCCCCTATGTTCACCGGGGAGCTGTTTTTT. Amino acids: CASSPPMFTGELFF. J is TRBJ2-2 and V is TRBV18, with unresolved D. Germline V gives CDR1 KGHSH, CDR2 LQKENI. The CDR3 is 14 residues long. Trimming removed 3 bases from V and 4 bases from J, with 9 bases in between.

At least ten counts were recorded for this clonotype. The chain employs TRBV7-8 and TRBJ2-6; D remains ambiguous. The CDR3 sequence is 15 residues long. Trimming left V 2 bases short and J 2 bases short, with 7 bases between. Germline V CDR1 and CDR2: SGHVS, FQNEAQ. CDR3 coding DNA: TGTGCCAGCAGCTTATATACGGCTGGGGCCAACGTCCTGACTTTC. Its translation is CASSLYTAGANVLTF.

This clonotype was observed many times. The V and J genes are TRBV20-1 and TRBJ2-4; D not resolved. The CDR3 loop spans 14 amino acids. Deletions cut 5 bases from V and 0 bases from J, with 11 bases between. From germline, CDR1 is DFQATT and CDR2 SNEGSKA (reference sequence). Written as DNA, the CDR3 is TGCAGTGCTGGCCCTGTACTAGCCAAAAACATTCAGTACTTC. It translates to CSAGPVLAKNIQYF.

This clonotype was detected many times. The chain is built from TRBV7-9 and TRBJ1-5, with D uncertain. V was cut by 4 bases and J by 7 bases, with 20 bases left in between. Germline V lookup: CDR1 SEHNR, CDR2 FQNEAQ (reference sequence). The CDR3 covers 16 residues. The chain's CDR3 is CASSYGPSEVGQPQHF. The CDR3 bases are TGTGCCAGCAGCTATGGACCTTCCGAGGTAGGACAGCCCCAGCATTTT.

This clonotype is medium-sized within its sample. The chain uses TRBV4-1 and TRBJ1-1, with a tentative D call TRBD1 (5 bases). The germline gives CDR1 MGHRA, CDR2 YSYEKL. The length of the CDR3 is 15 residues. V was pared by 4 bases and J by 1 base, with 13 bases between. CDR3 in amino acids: CASSLTGTENTEAFF. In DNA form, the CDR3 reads TGCGCCAGCAGCCTTACTGGGACGGAGAACACTGAAGCTTTCTTT.

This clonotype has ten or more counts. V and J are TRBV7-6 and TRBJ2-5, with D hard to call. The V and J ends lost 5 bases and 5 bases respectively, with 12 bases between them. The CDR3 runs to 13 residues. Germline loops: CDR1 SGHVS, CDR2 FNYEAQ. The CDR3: CASSRIFRETQYF. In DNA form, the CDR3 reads TGTGCCAGCAGCCGGATTTTCCGGGAGACCCAGTACTTC.

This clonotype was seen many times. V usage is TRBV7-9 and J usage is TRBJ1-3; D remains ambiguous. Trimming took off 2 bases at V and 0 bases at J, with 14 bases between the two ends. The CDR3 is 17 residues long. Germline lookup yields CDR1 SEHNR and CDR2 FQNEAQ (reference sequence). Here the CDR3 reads CASSLTLGHPSGNTIYF. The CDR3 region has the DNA TGTGCCAGCAGCTTAACCCTCGGGCATCCCTCTGGAAACACCATATATTTT.

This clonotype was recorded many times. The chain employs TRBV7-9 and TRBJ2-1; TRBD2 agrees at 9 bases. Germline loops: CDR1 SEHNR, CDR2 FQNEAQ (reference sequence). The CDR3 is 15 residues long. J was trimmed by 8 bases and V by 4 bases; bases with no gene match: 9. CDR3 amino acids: CASSSERGASYEQFF. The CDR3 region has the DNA TGTGCCAGCAGCTCCGAGCGGGGGGCGAGTTATGAGCAGTTCTTC.

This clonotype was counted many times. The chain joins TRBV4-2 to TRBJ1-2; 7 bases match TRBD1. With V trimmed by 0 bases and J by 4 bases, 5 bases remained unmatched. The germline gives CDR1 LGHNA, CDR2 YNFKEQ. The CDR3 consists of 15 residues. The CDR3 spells CASSQDGPGGYGYTF. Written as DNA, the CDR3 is TGTGCCAGCAGCCAAGATGGGCCAGGGGGCTATGGCTACACCTTC.

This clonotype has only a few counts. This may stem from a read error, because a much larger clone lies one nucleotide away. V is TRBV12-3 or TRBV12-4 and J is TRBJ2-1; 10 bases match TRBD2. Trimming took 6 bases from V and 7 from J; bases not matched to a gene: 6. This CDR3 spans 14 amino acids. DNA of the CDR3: TGTGCCAGCAGCTACGGGACTAGCGTAAATGAGCAGTTCTTC. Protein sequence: CASSYGTSVNEQFF.

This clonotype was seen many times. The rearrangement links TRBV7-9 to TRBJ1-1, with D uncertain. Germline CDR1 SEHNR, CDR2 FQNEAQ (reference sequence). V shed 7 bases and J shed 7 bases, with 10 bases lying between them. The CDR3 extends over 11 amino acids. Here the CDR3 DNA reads TGTGCCAGCACCATTACGGATGAAGCTTTCTTT. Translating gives CASTITDEAFF.